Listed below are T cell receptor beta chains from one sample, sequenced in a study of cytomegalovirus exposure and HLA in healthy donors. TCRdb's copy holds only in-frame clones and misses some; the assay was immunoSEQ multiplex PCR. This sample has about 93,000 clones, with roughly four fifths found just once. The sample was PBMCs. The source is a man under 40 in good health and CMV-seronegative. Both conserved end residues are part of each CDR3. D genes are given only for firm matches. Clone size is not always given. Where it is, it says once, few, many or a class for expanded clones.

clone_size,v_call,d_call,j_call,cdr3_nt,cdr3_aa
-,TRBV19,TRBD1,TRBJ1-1,TGTGCCAGTAGTAACCGGGACAGACTGAACACTGAAGCTTTCTTT,CASSNRDRLNTEAFF
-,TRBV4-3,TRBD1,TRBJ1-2,TGCGCCAGCAGCCAAGGGGTAGGGGGCGATAACTATGGCTACACCTTC,CASSQGVGGDNYGYTF
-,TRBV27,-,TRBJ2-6,TGTGCCAGCAGTTTTGGAATGGCCAGGGAACACTCTGGGGCCAACGTCCTGACTTTC,CASSFGMAREHSGANVLTF
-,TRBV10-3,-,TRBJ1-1,TGTGCCATCGGAAGTCAGGGAATGAACACTGAAGCTTTCTTT,CAIGSQGMNTEAFF
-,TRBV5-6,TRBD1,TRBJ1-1,TGTGCCAGCAGCGAGACAGGGTGGGGGACTGAAGCTTTCTTT,CASSETGWGTEAFF
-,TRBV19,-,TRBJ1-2,TGTGCCAGTAGTACCCTCGCGTGGGACATGGGGCTAGGAGGCTACACCTTC,CASSTLAWDMGLGGYTF
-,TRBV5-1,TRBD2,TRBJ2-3,TGCGCCAGCCGAACTAGCGCCACAGATACGCAGTATTTT,CASRTSATDTQYF
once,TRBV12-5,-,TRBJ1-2,TGTGCTAGTGGTTCGTCCGCTTTGGGGGCTGGCTATGGCTACACCTTC,CASGSSALGAGYGYTF
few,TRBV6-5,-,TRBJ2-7,TGTGCCAGCAAAGGCGGCAGGGTGTCTTACCAGCAGTACTTC,CASKGGRVSYQQYF
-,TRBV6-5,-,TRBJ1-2,TGTGCCAGCTGGGCTTCGGCCCGCTATGGCTACACCTTC,CASWASARYGYTF
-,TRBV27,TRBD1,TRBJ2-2,TGTGCCAGCAGCACGGCCTGGACAGGGGGTTGGTCCGGGGAGCTGTTTTTT,CASSTAWTGGWSGELFF
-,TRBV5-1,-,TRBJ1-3,TGCGCCAGCAGTTCGAGCTCCTCTGGAAACACCATATATTTT,CASSSSSSGNTIYF
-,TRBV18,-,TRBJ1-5,TGTGCCAGCTCACCGGCACAGGGAATTGGTCAGCCCCAGCATTTT,CASSPAQGIGQPQHF
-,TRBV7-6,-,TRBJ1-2,TGTGCCAGCAGCCCGGAGACAGCGTTCAACTATGGCTACACCTTC,CASSPETAFNYGYTF
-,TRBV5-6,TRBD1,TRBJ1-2,TGTGCCAGCGACCAGGAAGGACAGGGTGGCTATGGCTACACCTTC,CASDQEGQGGYGYTF
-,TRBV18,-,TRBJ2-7,TGTGCCAGCTCACCACCGGAAAGTACCCTAGACTACGAGCAGTACTTC,CASSPPESTLDYEQYF
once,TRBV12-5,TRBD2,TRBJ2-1,TGTGCTAGTGGTTTGGTCGGTAGCGGGGGGTCTTCCTACAATGAGCAGTTCTTC,CASGLVGSGGSSYNEQFF
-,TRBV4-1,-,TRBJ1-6,TGCGCCAGCAGCCACGCGGGACTCATGAGCTCCTATAATTCACCCCTCCACTTT,CASSHAGLMSSYNSPLHF
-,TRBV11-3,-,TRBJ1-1,TGTGCCAGCAGCTTAGATGGAAGCGGGCTGAACACTGAAGCTTTCTTT,CASSLDGSGLNTEAFF
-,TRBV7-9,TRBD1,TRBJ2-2,TGTGCCAGCAGCTGGGGGACAGGGGGCAAGGGGGAGCTGTTTTTT,CASSWGTGGKGELFF
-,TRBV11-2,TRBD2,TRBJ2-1,TGTGCCAGCAGCTTGCGGCGGGAGGGCTTCGGTGAGCAGTTCTTC,CASSLRREGFGEQFF